Listed here are 17 T cell receptor beta chains from one sample, sequenced in a study of blood T cell repertoires in COVID-19. The assay was immunoSEQ multiplex PCR, and TCRdb's table has in-frame clones only and misses some. The repertoire holds some 140,000 clones, with over 65% as singletons. The specimen sequenced was peripheral blood. Receptors originate from a man older than 75 with acute or convalescent COVID-19.

This clone has more than one count but fewer than ten. The chain links TRBV19 to TRBJ1-3, with D possibly TRBD1 on 5 matching bases. V dropped 3 bases and J dropped 0 bases, with 12 bases sitting between them. This CDR3 spans 16 amino acids. Germline loops: CDR1 LNHDA, CDR2 SQIVND (reference sequence). The CDR3 region has the DNA TGTGCCAGTAGTATCCCGGGACTTTTCTCTGGAAACACCATATATTTT. Amino acids: CASSIPGLFSGNTIYF.

V usage is TRBV12-3 or TRBV12-4 and J usage is TRBJ1-1, with a tentative D call TRBD1 (5 bases). Trimming took off 7 bases at V and 8 bases at J, with 17 bases between the two ends. This CDR3 spans 13 amino acids. The CDR3 is CASTIRRGLEAFF. Here the CDR3 DNA reads TGTGCCAGCACCATAAGGCGGGGACTCGAAGCTTTCTTT.

This chain joins TRBV7-3 and TRBJ2-1, with D perhaps matching TRBD2 (6 bases). CDR1 and CDR2 from the germline V gene are SGHTA and FQGTGA. The CDR3 loop spans 16 amino acids. V dropped 5 bases and J dropped 6 bases, with 20 bases sitting between them. The CDR3 region is CASSQVAGRGFNEQFF. Written as DNA, the CDR3 is TGTGCCAGCAGCCAAGTGGCGGGACGCGGGTTCAATGAGCAGTTCTTC.

The chain combines TRBV19 with TRBJ1-2; the D gene is possibly TRBD1 (5 bases). Germline V gives CDR1 LNHDA, CDR2 SQIVND (reference sequence). The CDR3 sequence is 14 residues long. Trimming pared 3 bases from V and 2 bases from J, leaving 10 bases between. The CDR3 loop reads CASSIGGTNYGYTF. The CDR3 DNA is TGTGCCAGTAGTATCGGCGGGACGAACTATGGCTACACCTTC. Full variable domain (outside the CDR3, taken from reference TRBV19 and TRBJ1-2): DGGITQSPKYLFRKEGQNVTLSCEQNLNHDAMYWYRQDPGQGLRLIYYSQIVNDFQKGDIAEGYSVSREKKESFPLTVTSAQKNPTAFYLCASSIGGTNYGYTFGSGTRLTVV.

The chain couples TRBV4-1 to TRBJ2-7; a weak D match, TRBD2 (6 bases). The germline V gene encodes CDR1 MGHRA and CDR2 YSYEKL. This CDR3 region has 15 residues. The V end was cut by 0 bases, the J end by 2 bases, with 11 bases between. The CDR3 DNA follows: TGCGCCAGCAGCCAAGAACGGGGGTCCCCCTACGAGCAGTACTTC. Translated: CASSQERGSPYEQYF.

CDR3 sequence reads: CASSSPGQRIGYTF. DNA of the CDR3: TGTGCCAGCAGCTCACCGGGACAGAGGATCGGCTACACCTTC. The chain recombines TRBV5-4 with TRBJ1-2; TRBD1 matches 7 bases. Germline trimming cut 3 bases from V and 8 bases from J; bases unmatched to any gene: 10. This CDR3 contains 14 residues. Germline V gene lookup returns CDR1 SGHNT and CDR2 YYREEE (reference sequence). The full variable domain, in which reference TRBV5-4 and TRBJ1-2 provide the parts outside the CDR3, is ETGVTQSPTHLIKTRGQQVTLRCSSQSGHNTVSWYQQALGQGPQFIFQYYREEENGRGNFPPRFSGLQFPNYSSELNVNALELDDSALYLCASSSPGQRIGYTFGSGTRLTVV.

The chain has TRBV11-2 and TRBJ2-7; D possibly corresponds to TRBD1 (6 bases). This CDR3 comprises 13 residues. The germline CDR1 and CDR2 sequences are SGHAT and FQNNGV. The V end lost 5 bases, the J end lost 4 bases, and 12 bases lay between the germline ends. The CDR3 sequence: CASSPQQGYEQYV. As DNA, the CDR3 is TGTGCCAGCAGCCCCCAACAGGGTTACGAGCAGTACGTC.

This clone appeared once. The CDR3 spells CASSPLGVASYNEQFF. In nucleotides, the CDR3 is TGTGCCAGCAGCCCGCTGGGAGTGGCCAGCTACAATGAGCAGTTCTTC. The chain recombines TRBV5-4 with TRBJ2-1, with a possible D match to TRBD2 (5 bases). The V end lost 4 bases, the J end lost 3 bases, and 17 bases lay between the germline ends. Germline lookup yields CDR1 SGHNT and CDR2 YYREEE (reference sequence). This CDR3 is built from 16 residues. Based on the CDR3 plus reference TRBV5-4 and TRBJ2-1, the full variable domain is ETGVTQSPTHLIKTRGQQVTLRCSSQSGHNTVSWYQQALGQGPQFIFQYYREEENGRGNFPPRFSGLQFPNYSSELNVNALELDDSALYLCASSPLGVASYNEQFFGPGTRLTVL.

The chain is built from TRBV3-1 (or the pseudogene TRBV3-2) and TRBJ1-5, with 8 positions matching TRBD1. Germline V gene lookup returns CDR1 LGHDT and CDR2 YNNKEL (reference sequence). The length of the CDR3 is 20 residues. The V segment lost 2 bases and the J segment 6 bases; nucleotides outside the gene matches: 21. CDR3 DNA sequence: TGTGCCAGCAGCCAACTCAGACCGGGACAGGTCGGTGATTGGGGTCAGCCCCAGCATTTT. The encoded protein is CASSQLRPGQVGDWGQPQHF.

J is TRBJ1-1 and V is TRBV5-1; 9 bases align to TRBD1. Unmatched junction bases numbered 11, after V lost 4 bases and J lost 4 bases. This CDR3 region has 16 residues. Germline V gene sequence: CDR1 SGHRS, CDR2 YFSETQ. DNA of the CDR3: TGCGCCAGCAGCAAGAGGTGGGACAGGGACCCCACTGAAGCTTTCTTT. It specifies CASSKRWDRDPTEAFF.

The chain couples TRBV6-6 to TRBJ2-5, with unresolved D. The V and J ends lost 2 bases and 6 bases respectively, with 16 bases between them. CDR1 is MNHNY and CDR2 is SVGAGI in the germline V gene (reference sequence). CDR3 length: 15 residues. DNA of the CDR3: TGTGCCAGCAGTTACCTAGGCCCTCAACTCCAGACCCAGTACTTC. Translated, it gives CASSYLGPQLQTQYF.

This sequence joins TRBV19 and TRBJ2-1; 9 nucleotides line up with TRBD1. This CDR3 is 16 amino acids long. From germline, CDR1 is LNHDA and CDR2 SQIVND (reference sequence). With 0 bases clipped from V and 8 bases from J, the junction kept 8 bases outside the gene matches. CDR3 sequence: CASSIDRGQGVDEQFF. The CDR3 DNA follows: TGTGCCAGTAGTATAGATCGGGGACAGGGTGTGGATGAGCAGTTCTTC.

Points on this clone: This may stem from a read error, because a much larger clone lies one nucleotide away. The rearrangement links TRBV14 to TRBJ1-1; unclear D gene. The V end lost 0 bases, the J end lost 0 bases, and 2 bases lay between the germline ends. Germline-derived CDR1 and CDR2 are SGHDN and FVKESK. This CDR3 comprises 13 residues. The CDR3 DNA follows: TGTGCCAGCAGCCAAGACATGAACACTGAAGCTTTCTTT. This codes for CASSQDMNTEAFF.

This clone has a handful of counts. This rearrangement joins TRBV7-2 to TRBJ1-2, with 10 bases lining up with TRBD1. The CDR3 has 16 amino acids. The germline gives CDR1 SGHTA, CDR2 FQGNSA. V shed 2 bases and J 3 bases; nucleotides not matched to a gene: 6. The DNA of the CDR3 is TGTGCCAGCAGCTTATCCCGGACAGGGGGTGACTATGGCTACACCTTC. It yields the protein CASSLSRTGGDYGYTF.

The chain has TRBV19 and TRBJ1-2; no clear D. CDR1 is LNHDA, CDR2 SQIVND, per germline (reference sequence). The CDR3 spans 15 residues. Trimming cost V 3 bases and J 1 base, with 12 bases left between them. Here the CDR3 reads CASSIEGGLNYGYTF. The CDR3 nucleotides read TGTGCCAGTAGTATCGAAGGAGGGCTTAACTATGGCTACACCTTC.

This clone appeared once. The chain links TRBV20-1 to TRBJ2-1; 13 bases agree with TRBD2. Germline assignment: CDR1 DFQATT and CDR2 SNEGSKA (reference sequence). V shed 3 bases and J 4 bases; nucleotides not matched to a gene: 3. The CDR3 consists of 15 residues. The CDR3 is CSASGGLAGYNEQFF. CDR3 sequence (DNA): TGCAGTGCTAGTGGGGGACTAGCGGGATACAATGAGCAGTTCTTC.

DNA for the CDR3: TGTGCCAGCAGTGCCCAGGGGCTCCACGAGCAGTACGTC. Translated: CASSAQGLHEQYV. The chain recombines TRBV2 with TRBJ2-7, with D tentatively TRBD1 (6 bases). Trimming removed 4 bases at V and 5 bases at J, with 12 bases between. Germline assignment: CDR1 SNHLY and CDR2 FYNNEI. This CDR3 contains 13 residues.